These 26 T cell receptor beta chains were all obtained from the same sample, sequenced in a study of CD8 T cells in Susac syndrome. Random-hexamer reverse transcription was applied to roughly 0.5 to 1 ug RNA. TCRdb fed the immunoSEQ multiplex PCR reads into MiXCR, producing one record per CDR3 protein. The sample has some 110,000 distinct CDR3 sequences, roughly 94% seen once. The sample was CD8+ T cells from PBMCs. The receptors originated from a human donor with Susac syndrome.

V and J are TRBV20-1 and TRBJ2-1, with 7 bases identical to TRBD2. The CDR3 consists of 13 residues. Germline trimming cut 6 bases from V and 10 bases from J; bases unmatched to any gene: 12. The germline gives CDR1 DFQATT, CDR2 SNEGSKA (reference sequence). The DNA for the CDR3 is TGCAGTGCAACCGGGACTACATCGGGGGAGCAGTTCTTC. This codes for CSATGTTSGEQFF.

The chain employs TRBV13 and TRBJ2-2, with D perhaps matching TRBD2 (5 bases). Per the germline V gene, CDR1 is PRHDT and CDR2 is FYEKMQ (reference sequence). This CDR3 has 13 amino acids. Trimming stripped 6 bases from V and 7 bases from J, with 12 bases between. Written as DNA, the CDR3 is TGTGCCAGCAGGGAACGGGGTAGCGGGGAGCTGTTTTTT. Its translation: CASRERGSGELFF. Variable domain in full (rest from reference TRBV13 and TRBJ2-2): AAGVIQSPRHLIKEKRETATLKCYPIPRHDTVYWYQQGPGQDPQFLISFYEKMQSDKGSIPDRFSAQQFSDYHSELNMSSLELGDSALYFCASRERGSGELFFGEGSRLTVL.

The J gene is TRBJ2-5, the V gene TRBV7-9; no firm D call. This CDR3 spans 12 amino acids. V was cut by 6 bases and J by 10 bases, with 15 bases left in between. CDR1 is SEHNR, CDR2 FQNEAQ, per germline (reference sequence). This chain's CDR3 is CASRLDRSFQYF. In DNA, the CDR3 is TGTGCCAGCAGGTTGGACCGCAGTTTCCAGTACTTC.

This chain connects TRBV15 to TRBJ1-1; no clear D. Germline CDR1 and CDR2: LNHNV and YYDKDF (reference sequence). This CDR3 spans 13 amino acids. Trimming left V 4 bases short and J 7 bases short, with 13 bases between. CDR3 nucleotide sequence: TGTGCCACCAGCAATGCGTACCTGCTTGAAGCTTTCTTT. It translates to CATSNAYLLEAFF. Drawing the rest from reference TRBV15 and TRBJ1-1, the complete variable domain is DAMVIQNPRYQVTQFGKPVTLSCSQTLNHNVMYWYQQKSSQAPKLLFHYYDKDFNNEADTPDNFQSRRPNTSFCFLDIRSPGLGDTAMYLCATSNAYLLEAFFGQGTRLTVV.

The chain employs TRBV7-9 and TRBJ2-1; 11 nucleotides line up with TRBD2. The ends lost 6 bases at V and 2 bases at J; junction bases unmatched: 3. CDR3 length equals 15 residues. Germline V gene lookup returns CDR1 SEHNR and CDR2 FQNEAQ (reference sequence). The CDR3 loop reads CASRGSGGAYNEQFF. CDR3 coding DNA: TGTGCCAGCAGGGGTAGCGGGGGGGCCTACAATGAGCAGTTCTTC.

This clonotype appeared a single time. The J gene is TRBJ2-7, the V gene TRBV12-3 or TRBV12-4; D perhaps matches TRBD2 (6 bases). V lost 4 bases, J lost 4 bases, and 8 bases lay in between. The CDR3 sequence is 12 residues long. DNA for the CDR3: TGTGCCAGCAGTTGGGGGGATTACGAGCAGTACTTC. Translating it yields CASSWGDYEQYF.

The chain links TRBV4-1 to TRBJ2-7, with 8 bases fitting TRBD2. Germline V lookup: CDR1 MGHRA, CDR2 YSYEKL. This CDR3 has 18 amino acids. Trimming cost V 0 bases and J 2 bases; bases outside gene matches: 12. The CDR3 loop is CASSQEGGGGRKPYEQYF. The CDR3 coding sequence is TGCGCCAGCAGCCAAGAAGGAGGCGGGGGGAGAAAACCCTACGAGCAGTACTTC.

This chain joins TRBV20-1 and TRBJ2-1, with D perhaps matching TRBD1 (6 bases). V was shortened by 4 bases and J by 9 bases, with 19 bases between the two germline ends. CDR3 length: 14 residues. CDR1 is DFQATT and CDR2 is SNEGSKA in the germline V gene (reference sequence). CDR3 loop: CSATMPTGGGEQFF. In DNA form, the CDR3 reads TGCAGTGCTACCATGCCGACAGGCGGAGGTGAGCAGTTCTTC.

The genes are TRBV12-3 or TRBV12-4 and TRBJ2-1; perhaps TRBD1 as D (6 bases). V was clipped by 10 bases and J by 0 bases, with 13 bases between them. The CDR3 is 14 residues long. For the CDR3, the DNA is TGTGCCACCAGAACAGGGAGCTCCTACAATGAGCAGTTCTTC. Its protein is CATRTGSSYNEQFF.

The V gene is TRBV15, the J gene TRBJ2-7, with D tentatively TRBD1 (6 bases). The germline CDR1 and CDR2 sequences are LNHNV and YYDKDF (reference sequence). This CDR3 is 16 amino acids long. Trimming shortened V by 3 bases and J by 4 bases, and 19 bases separated the two germline ends. The CDR3 nucleotides read TGTGCCACCAGCAGGGACCGGGACACAAGCATTTACGAGCAGTACTTC. This codes for CATSRDRDTSIYEQYF.

CDR3 coding DNA: TGTGCCAGCAGCCCACAGGACAGGGCCGAGCAGTACTTC. This sequence encodes CASSPQDRAEQYF. V is TRBV7-9 and J is TRBJ2-7; 8 positions match TRBD1. Germline assignment: CDR1 SEHNR and CDR2 FQNEAQ (reference sequence). V lost 5 bases and J lost 6; bases outside the gene matches: 6. The CDR3 runs 13 residues.

CDR3 nucleotide sequence: TGTGCCAGCAGCCCGCCGGGGGGCCCAGATACGCAGTATTTT. This codes for CASSPPGGPDTQYF. The chain has TRBV9 and TRBJ2-3; D perhaps matches TRBD2 (7 bases). This CDR3 has 14 amino acids. CDR1 and CDR2 from the germline V gene are SGDLS and YYNGEE. Trimming removed 4 bases from V and 4 bases from J, with 13 bases in between. Complete variable domain (other parts from reference TRBV9 and TRBJ2-3): DSGVTQTPKHLITATGQRVTLRCSPRSGDLSVYWYQQSLDQGLQFLIQYYNGEERAKGNILERFSAQQFPDLHSELNLSSLELGDSALYFCASSPPGGPDTQYFGPGTRLTVL.

The V call is TRBV3-1, the J call TRBJ2-4, with D perhaps matching TRBD2 (5 bases). Trimming left V 1 base short and J 8 bases short, with 15 bases between. This CDR3 comprises 15 residues. Germline CDR1 and CDR2: LGHDT and YNNKEL (reference sequence). In DNA form, the CDR3 reads TGTGCCAGCAGCCAAGTCTTCGATTCGAGGGACATTCAGTACTTC. It is translated as CASSQVFDSRDIQYF.

The chain uses TRBV9 and TRBJ2-2; the match to TRBD2 covers 14 bases. V dropped 6 bases and J dropped 4; count of bases not matched to a gene: 8. The CDR3 covers 17 residues. Per germline, CDR1 SGDLS and CDR2 YYNGEE. Here the CDR3 reads CASNGPTSGGATGELFF. Here the CDR3 DNA reads TGTGCCAGCAACGGACCGACTAGCGGGGGGGCCACCGGGGAGCTGTTTTTT.

For this clonotype: Sequence at one end of the junction differs from germline and may be a read error. This chain joins TRBV12-3 or TRBV12-4 and TRBJ1-2, with 7 positions matching TRBD1. The CDR3 length is 12 residues. CDR3 nucleotides: TGTGCCAGCAGTCCCTCGAGGGCAGGGGGTAGCTTC. Its translation: CASSPSRAGGSF.

The V and J genes are TRBV9 and TRBJ1-5; the D gene is possibly TRBD1 (6 bases). Germline V gene data show CDR1 as SGDLS and CDR2 as YYNGEE. This CDR3 has 14 residues. Trimming shortened V by 0 bases and J by 4 bases, and 8 bases separated the two germline ends. Here the CDR3 DNA reads TGTGCCAGCAGCGTAGGACAGGAGAATCAGCCCCAGCATTTT. This translates into CASSVGQENQPQHF. Full variable domain (outside the CDR3, taken from reference TRBV9 and TRBJ1-5): DSGVTQTPKHLITATGQRVTLRCSPRSGDLSVYWYQQSLDQGLQFLIQYYNGEERAKGNILERFSAQQFPDLHSELNLSSLELGDSALYFCASSVGQENQPQHFGDGTRLSIL.

The genes are TRBV12-3 or TRBV12-4 and TRBJ1-6; a possible D gene is TRBD1 (6 bases). The CDR3 runs to 12 residues. Trimming pared 5 bases from V and 16 bases from J, leaving 15 bases between. This chain's CDR3 is CASSPDSLRLHF. In DNA form, the CDR3 reads TGTGCCAGCAGTCCGGACAGTCTGAGACTCCACTTT.

The J gene is TRBJ2-7, the V gene TRBV9, with D perhaps being TRBD1 or TRBD2 (6 bases each). CDR1 is SGDLS and CDR2 is YYNGEE in the germline V gene. The CDR3 contains 14 residues. Deletions cut 4 bases from V and 6 bases from J, with 17 bases between. The CDR3 region is CASSRGTRSFEQYF. The CDR3, as DNA: TGTGCCAGCAGCCGCGGGACAAGGAGTTTCGAGCAGTACTTC.

J is TRBJ2-5 and V is TRBV20-1, with no clear D. V was clipped by 2 bases and J by 1 base, with 8 bases between them. The CDR3 consists of 13 residues. Germline lookup yields CDR1 DFQATT and CDR2 SNEGSKA (reference sequence). CDR3 in amino acids: CSARRLIQETQYF. CDR3 nucleotides: TGCAGTGCTAGACGGCTCATCCAAGAGACCCAGTACTTC.

The count of this clonotype is one. The chain links TRBV6-4 to TRBJ2-3; TRBD2 matches at 9 bases. The ends lost 4 bases at V and 2 bases at J; junction bases unmatched: 1. The CDR3 runs to 14 residues. Germline-derived CDR1 and CDR2 are MRHNA and SNTAGT. In nucleotides, the CDR3 is TGTGCCAGCAGTGGGACTAGCGACACAGATACGCAGTATTTT. It specifies CASSGTSDTDTQYF.

The chain uses TRBV19 and TRBJ1-2; 10 bases map to TRBD1. The J segment lost 4 bases and the V segment lost 11 bases, leaving 7 bases of the junction unmatched. Germline CDR1 reads LNHDA; CDR2 reads SQIVND (reference sequence). CDR3 size: 13 residues. CDR3 nucleotides: TGTGCCTCGTGGACAGGGGGAGGCTATGGCTACACCTTC. Encoded protein: CASWTGGGYGYTF.

A single count supports this clonotype. The chain links TRBV7-7 to TRBJ2-1; D uncertain. CDR1 is SSHAT and CDR2 is FNYEAQ in the germline V gene (reference sequence). Trimming pared 1 base from V and 0 bases from J, leaving 10 bases between. The CDR3 covers 16 residues. In DNA form, the CDR3 reads TGTGCCAGCAGCTTAGGGCTCCCAAGCTCCTACAATGAGCAGTTCTTC. Protein sequence: CASSLGLPSSYNEQFF.

The chain joins TRBV6-2 or TRBV6-3 to TRBJ2-7; 7 bases match TRBD2. Trimming took 7 bases from V and 2 from J; bases not matched to a gene: 2. The CDR3 totals 12 residues. The germline V gene has CDR1 MNHEY and CDR2 SVGEGT. The CDR3 DNA sequence: TGTGCCAGCAACGCGGGGGCCTACGAGCAGTACTTC. It is translated as CASNAGAYEQYF.

V is TRBV6-5 and J is TRBJ1-6, with D perhaps matching TRBD1 (6 bases). The CDR3 covers 16 residues. Germline CDR1 is MNHEY and CDR2 is SVGAGI. Trimming took off 4 bases at V and 9 bases at J, with 19 bases between the two ends. As DNA, the CDR3 is TGTGCCAGCAGTTCGCAGGGGATCGGGCTATTTTCACCCCTCCACTTT. Translating gives CASSSQGIGLFSPLHF.

The chain combines TRBV27 with TRBJ2-7; D gene uncertain. Germline V gene sequence: CDR1 MNHEY, CDR2 SMNVEV (reference sequence). V lost 2 bases to trimming and J lost 0 bases, with 8 bases between them. CDR3 length: 14 residues. The CDR3 reads CASSLAASSYEQYF. In DNA form, the CDR3 reads TGTGCCAGCAGTTTAGCGGCTAGCTCCTACGAGCAGTACTTC.

The chain employs TRBV6-1 and TRBJ2-5; D is unresolved. The CDR3 totals 14 residues. The V and J ends lost 1 base and 1 base respectively, with 7 bases between them. CDR1 is MNHNS, CDR2 SASEGT, per germline. The CDR3 reads CASSEGSPQETQYF. In DNA, the CDR3 is TGTGCCAGCAGTGAAGGGAGTCCCCAAGAGACCCAGTACTTC.